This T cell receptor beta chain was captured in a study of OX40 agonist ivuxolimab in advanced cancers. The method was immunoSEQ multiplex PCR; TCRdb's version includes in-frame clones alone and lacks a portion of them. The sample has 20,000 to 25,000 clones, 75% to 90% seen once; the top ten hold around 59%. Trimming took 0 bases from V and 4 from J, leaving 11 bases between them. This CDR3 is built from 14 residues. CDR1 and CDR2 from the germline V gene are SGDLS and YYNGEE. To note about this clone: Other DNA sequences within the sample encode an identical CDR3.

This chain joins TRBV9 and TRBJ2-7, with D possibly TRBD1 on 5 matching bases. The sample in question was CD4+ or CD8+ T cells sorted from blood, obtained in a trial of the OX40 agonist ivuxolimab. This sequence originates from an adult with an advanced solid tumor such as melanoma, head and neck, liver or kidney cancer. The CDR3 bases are TGTGCCAGCAGCGTAGCAGGGATAGGGTACGAGCAGTACTTC. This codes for CASSVAGIGYEQYF.